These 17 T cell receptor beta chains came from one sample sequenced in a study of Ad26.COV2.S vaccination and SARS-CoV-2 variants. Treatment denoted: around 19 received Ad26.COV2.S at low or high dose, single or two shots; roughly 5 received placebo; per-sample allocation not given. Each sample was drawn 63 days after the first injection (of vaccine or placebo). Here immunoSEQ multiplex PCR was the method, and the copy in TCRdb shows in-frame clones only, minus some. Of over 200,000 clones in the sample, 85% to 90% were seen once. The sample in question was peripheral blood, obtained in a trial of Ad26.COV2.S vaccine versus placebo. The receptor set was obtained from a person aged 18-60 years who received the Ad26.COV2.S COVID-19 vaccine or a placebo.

The CDR3 nucleotides are TGTGCCAGCAGGAACGGACAGATGAACACTGAAGCTTTCTTT. As protein: CASRNGQMNTEAFF. The gene calls are TRBV6-5 and TRBJ1-1; maybe TRBD1 (6 bases). This CDR3 has 14 amino acids. Germline CDR1 and CDR2: MNHEY and SVGAGI. Trimming pared 6 bases from V and 0 bases from J, leaving 11 bases between.

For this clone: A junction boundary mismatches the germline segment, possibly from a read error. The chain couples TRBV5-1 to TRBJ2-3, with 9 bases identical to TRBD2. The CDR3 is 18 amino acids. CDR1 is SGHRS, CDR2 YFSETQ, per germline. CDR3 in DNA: TGCGCCAGCAGCCCCGGGGCGGGAGCGGGGGGCCGCACAGGTACGCAGTATTTT. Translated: CASSPGAGAGGRTGTQYF.

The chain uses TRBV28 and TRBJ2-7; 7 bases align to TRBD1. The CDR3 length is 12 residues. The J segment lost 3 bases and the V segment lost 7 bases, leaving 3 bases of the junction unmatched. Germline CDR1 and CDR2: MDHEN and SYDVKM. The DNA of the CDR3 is TGTGCCAGCACGGGACAGTACTACGAGCAGTACTTC. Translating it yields CASTGQYYEQYF.

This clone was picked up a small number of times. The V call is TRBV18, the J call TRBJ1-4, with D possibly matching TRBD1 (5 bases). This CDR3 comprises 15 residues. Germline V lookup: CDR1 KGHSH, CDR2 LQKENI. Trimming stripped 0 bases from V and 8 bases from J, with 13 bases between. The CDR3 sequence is CASSPPVGEGEKLFF. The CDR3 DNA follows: TGTGCCAGCTCACCACCGGTGGGAGAGGGGGAAAAACTGTTTTTT.

The DNA for the CDR3 is TGCGCCAGCAGCTTAGGCGGGAGGGCCGAAGAGACCCAGTACTTC. It encodes CASSLGGRAEETQYF. The chain employs TRBV5-1 and TRBJ2-5; 9 bases are a match to TRBD2. The V and J ends lost 2 bases and 3 bases, in that order; junction bases with no gene match: 5. This CDR3 region has 15 residues. The germline V gene has CDR1 SGHRS and CDR2 YFSETQ.

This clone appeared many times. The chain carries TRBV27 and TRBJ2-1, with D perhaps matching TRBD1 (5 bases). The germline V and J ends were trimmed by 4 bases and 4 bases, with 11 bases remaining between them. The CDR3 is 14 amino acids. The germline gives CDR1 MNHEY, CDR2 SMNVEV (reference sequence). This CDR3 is CASSSKDIYNEQFF. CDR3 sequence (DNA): TGTGCCAGCAGTTCTAAGGACATATACAATGAGCAGTTCTTC.

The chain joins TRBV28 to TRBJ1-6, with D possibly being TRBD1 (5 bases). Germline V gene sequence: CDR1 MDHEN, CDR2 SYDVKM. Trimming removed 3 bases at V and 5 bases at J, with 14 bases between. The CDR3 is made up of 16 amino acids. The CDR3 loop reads CASSFSTTANNSPLHF. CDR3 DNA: TGTGCCAGCAGTTTTTCCACGACAGCTAATAATTCACCCCTCCACTTT.

The CDR3 nucleotides read TGTGCCAGCCGTCTTGCGACCGCTAATTCACCCCTCCACTTT. The encoded protein is CASRLATANSPLHF. The chain is built from TRBV11-2 and TRBJ1-6; D remains ambiguous. The CDR3 is 14 residues long. CDR1 is SGHAT, CDR2 FQNNGV, per germline. The V end lost 8 bases, the J end lost 6 bases, and 14 bases lay between the germline ends.

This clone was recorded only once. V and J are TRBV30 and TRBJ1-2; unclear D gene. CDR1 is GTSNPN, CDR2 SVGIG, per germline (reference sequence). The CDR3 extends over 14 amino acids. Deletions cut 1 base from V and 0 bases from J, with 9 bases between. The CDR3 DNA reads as TGTGCCTGGAGTGCGACATTAGCTAACTATGGCTACACCTTC. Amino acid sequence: CAWSATLANYGYTF.

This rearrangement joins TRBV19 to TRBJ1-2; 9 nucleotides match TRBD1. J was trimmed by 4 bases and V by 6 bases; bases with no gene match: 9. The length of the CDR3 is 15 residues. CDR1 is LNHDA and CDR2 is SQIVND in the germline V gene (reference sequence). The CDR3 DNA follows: TGTGCCAGTAGCTCGGACAGGGGAGGGACCTATGGCTACACCTTC. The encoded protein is CASSSDRGGTYGYTF.

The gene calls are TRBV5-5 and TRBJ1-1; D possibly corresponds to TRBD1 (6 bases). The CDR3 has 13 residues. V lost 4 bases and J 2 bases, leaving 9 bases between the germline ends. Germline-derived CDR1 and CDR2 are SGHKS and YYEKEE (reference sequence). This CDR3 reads CASSPQGNTEAFF. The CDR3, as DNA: TGTGCCAGCAGCCCACAGGGAAACACTGAAGCTTTCTTT.

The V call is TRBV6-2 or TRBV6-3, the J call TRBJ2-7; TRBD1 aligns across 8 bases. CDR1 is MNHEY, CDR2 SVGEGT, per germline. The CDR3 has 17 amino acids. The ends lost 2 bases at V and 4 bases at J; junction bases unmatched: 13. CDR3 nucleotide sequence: TGTGCCAGCAGTTACGGAGGTCCGGGGACAGGTAAATACGAGCAGTACTTC. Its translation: CASSYGGPGTGKYEQYF.

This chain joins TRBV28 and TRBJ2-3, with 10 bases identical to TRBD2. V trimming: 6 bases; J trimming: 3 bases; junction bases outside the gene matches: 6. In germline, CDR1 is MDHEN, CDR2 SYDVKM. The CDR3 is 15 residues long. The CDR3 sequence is CASSPSGSGTDTQYF. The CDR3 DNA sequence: TGTGCCAGCAGCCCTAGCGGGAGTGGGACAGATACGCAGTATTTT.

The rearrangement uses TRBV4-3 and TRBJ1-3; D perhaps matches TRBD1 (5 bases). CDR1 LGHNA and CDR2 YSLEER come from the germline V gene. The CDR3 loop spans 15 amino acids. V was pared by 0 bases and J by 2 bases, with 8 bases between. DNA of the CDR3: TGCGCCAGCAGCCAAGATCAGGGAACTGGAAACACCATATATTTT. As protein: CASSQDQGTGNTIYF.

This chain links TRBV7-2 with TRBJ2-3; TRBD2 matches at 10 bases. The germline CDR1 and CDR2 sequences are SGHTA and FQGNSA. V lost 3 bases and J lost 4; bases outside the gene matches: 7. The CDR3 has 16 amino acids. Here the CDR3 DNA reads TGTGCCAGCAGCTTCCGGAGCGGGGGGGTGGCAGATACGCAGTATTTT. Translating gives CASSFRSGGVADTQYF.

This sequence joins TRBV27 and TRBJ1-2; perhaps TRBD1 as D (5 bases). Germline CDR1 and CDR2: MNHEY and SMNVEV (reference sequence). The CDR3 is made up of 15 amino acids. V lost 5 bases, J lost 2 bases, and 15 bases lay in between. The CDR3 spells CASSPFPRGNYGYTF. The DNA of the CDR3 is TGTGCCAGCAGTCCCTTCCCTCGGGGGAACTATGGCTACACCTTC.

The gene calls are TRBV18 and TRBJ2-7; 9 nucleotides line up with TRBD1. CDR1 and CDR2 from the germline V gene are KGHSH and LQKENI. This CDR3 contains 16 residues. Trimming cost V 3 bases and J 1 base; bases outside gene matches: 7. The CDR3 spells CASSPLGTGISYEQYF. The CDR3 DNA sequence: TGTGCCAGCTCACCCCTTGGGACAGGGATATCCTACGAGCAGTACTTC.